The clone carrying this T cell receptor beta chain was seen more than once but under ten times. Antigen unknown. This entry belongs to a study of response to subunit inactivated influenza vaccine. Regarding the study as a whole: Authors proposed each seasonal influenza vaccination draws in few new T cells.

From the RT-PCR reads, TCRdb called clonotypes with MiXCR, one entry per CDR3 protein. The sample shows 540,000 or so distinct CDR3 sequences, under 15% of them seen only once. Germline values: CDR1 SGHKS, CDR2 YYEKEE (reference sequence). Trimming removed 6 bases at V and 3 bases at J, with 19 bases between. The CDR3 is 15 residues long. The specimen comprised PBMCs from blood, sampled more than 35 days after vaccination. The chain employs TRBV5-5 and TRBJ2-7; D is possibly TRBD1 (5 bases). The TCR originated in a man aged 45-60 years who received an inactivated influenza vaccine. The CDR3 spells CASIIDIQGFYEQYF. As DNA, the CDR3 is TGTGCCAGCATCATAGACATCCAGGGTTTCTACGAGCAGTACTTC.